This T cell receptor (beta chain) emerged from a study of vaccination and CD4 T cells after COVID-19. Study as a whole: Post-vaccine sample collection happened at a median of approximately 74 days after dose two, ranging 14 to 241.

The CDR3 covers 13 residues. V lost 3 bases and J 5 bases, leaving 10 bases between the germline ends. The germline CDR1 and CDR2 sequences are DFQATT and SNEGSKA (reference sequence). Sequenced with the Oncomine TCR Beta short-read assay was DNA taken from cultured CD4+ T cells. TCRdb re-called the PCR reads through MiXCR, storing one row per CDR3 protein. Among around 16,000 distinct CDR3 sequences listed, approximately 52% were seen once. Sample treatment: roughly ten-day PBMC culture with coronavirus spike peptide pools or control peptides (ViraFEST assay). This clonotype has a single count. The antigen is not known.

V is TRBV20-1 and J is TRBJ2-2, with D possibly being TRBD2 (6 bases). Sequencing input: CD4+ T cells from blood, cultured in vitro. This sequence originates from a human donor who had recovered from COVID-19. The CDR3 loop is CSARWGVTGELFF. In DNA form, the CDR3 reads TGCAGTGCTAGGTGGGGGGTAACCGGGGAGCTGTTTTTT.